What follows are 5 T cell receptor beta chains derived from one specimen sequenced in a study of PD-1 blockade in classical Hodgkin lymphoma. Each of the patients experienced relapse following autologous stem cell transplantation, and their brentuximab vedotin exposure differed. TCRdb keeps only in-frame clones here, not all; method: immunoSEQ multiplex PCR. The sample consists of 75,000 to 100,000 clones, more than 80% of them appearing once. This sample comprised peripheral blood mononuclear cells (PBMCs), obtained before the second cycle of nivolumab. These receptors were taken from a human donor with classical Hodgkin lymphoma.

This chain connects TRBV10-3 to TRBJ2-7; D might be TRBD1 or TRBD2, each matching 5 bases. The CDR3 has 11 amino acids. The V gene's germline CDR1 is ENHRY and CDR2 SYGVKD. Between the trimmed V and J ends, which lost 8 bases and 5 bases, there was a span of 10 bases. The CDR3 here is CAIGRDDEQYF. DNA of the CDR3: TGTGCCATCGGAAGGGACGACGAGCAGTACTTC.

This sequence joins TRBV19 and TRBJ2-7; TRBD1 agrees at 7 bases. CDR1 is LNHDA, CDR2 SQIVND, per germline (reference sequence). This CDR3 is 13 amino acids long. V lost 8 bases to trimming and J lost 2 bases; unmatched junction nucleotides: 6. DNA of the CDR3: TGTGCCAGTGGAGGACAGGTTACCTACGAGCAGTACTTC. It codes for CASGGQVTYEQYF.

The chain recombines TRBV6-1 with TRBJ1-1; TRBD1 aligns across 8 bases. Germline values: CDR1 MNHNS, CDR2 SASEGT. V was clipped by 6 bases and J by 1 base; unmatched bases: 1. The CDR3 has 13 amino acids. CDR3 DNA sequence: TGTGCCAGCAGGGACAGGGCGAACACTGAAGCTTTCTTT. Amino acids: CASRDRANTEAFF.

The genes are TRBV28 and TRBJ2-5, with unresolved D. The germline gives CDR1 MDHEN, CDR2 SYDVKM. V dropped 4 bases and J dropped 7 bases, with 10 bases sitting between them. This CDR3 spans 12 amino acids. CDR3 DNA: TGTGCCAGCAGTTCCCCGCCTGGGACCCAGTACTTC. It encodes CASSSPPGTQYF.

The gene calls are TRBV7-2 and TRBJ2-7; D unclear. This CDR3 contains 13 residues. V lost 5 bases and J 7 bases, leaving 15 bases between the germline ends. Germline loops: CDR1 SGHTA, CDR2 FQGNSA. The CDR3 nucleotides read TGTGCCAGCAGCCTAAGGCCCTCCGGGGAGCAGTACTTC. Translation gives CASSLRPSGEQYF.